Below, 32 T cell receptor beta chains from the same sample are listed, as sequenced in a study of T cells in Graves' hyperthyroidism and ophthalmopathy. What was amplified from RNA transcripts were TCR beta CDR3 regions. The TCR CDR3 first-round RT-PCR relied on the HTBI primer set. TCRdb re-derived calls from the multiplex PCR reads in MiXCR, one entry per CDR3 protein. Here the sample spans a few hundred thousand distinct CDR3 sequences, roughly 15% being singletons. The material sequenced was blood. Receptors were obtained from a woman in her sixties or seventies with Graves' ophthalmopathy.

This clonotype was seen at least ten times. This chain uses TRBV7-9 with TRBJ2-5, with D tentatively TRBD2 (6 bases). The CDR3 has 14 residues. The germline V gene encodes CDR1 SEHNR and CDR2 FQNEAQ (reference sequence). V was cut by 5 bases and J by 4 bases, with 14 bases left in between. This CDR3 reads CASSPLRESETQYF. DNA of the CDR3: TGTGCCAGCAGCCCTCTCCGGGAGTCAGAGACCCAGTACTTC.

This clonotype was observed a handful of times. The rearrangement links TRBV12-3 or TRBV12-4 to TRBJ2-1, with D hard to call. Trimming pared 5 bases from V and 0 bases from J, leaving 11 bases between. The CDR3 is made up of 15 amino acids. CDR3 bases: TGTGCCAGCAGTCCCCAGAGTAGCTCCTACAATGAGCAGTTCTTC. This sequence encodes CASSPQSSSYNEQFF.

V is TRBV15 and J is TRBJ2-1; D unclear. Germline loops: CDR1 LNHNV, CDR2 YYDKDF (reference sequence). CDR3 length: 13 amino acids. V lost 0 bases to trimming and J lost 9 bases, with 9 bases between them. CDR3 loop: CATSREMGPEQFF. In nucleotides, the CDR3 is TGTGCCACCAGCAGAGAAATGGGTCCTGAGCAGTTCTTC. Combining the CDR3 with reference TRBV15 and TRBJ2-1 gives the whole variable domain DAMVIQNPRYQVTQFGKPVTLSCSQTLNHNVMYWYQQKSSQAPKLLFHYYDKDFNNEADTPDNFQSRRPNTSFCFLDIRSPGLGDTAMYLCATSREMGPEQFFGPGTRLTVL.

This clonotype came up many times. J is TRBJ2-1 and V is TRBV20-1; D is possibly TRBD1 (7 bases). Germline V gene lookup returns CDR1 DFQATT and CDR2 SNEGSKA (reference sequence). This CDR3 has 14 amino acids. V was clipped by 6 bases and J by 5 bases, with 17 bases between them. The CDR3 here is CSAPRQGGHNEQFF. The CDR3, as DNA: TGCAGTGCCCCCCGACAGGGAGGTCACAATGAGCAGTTCTTC.

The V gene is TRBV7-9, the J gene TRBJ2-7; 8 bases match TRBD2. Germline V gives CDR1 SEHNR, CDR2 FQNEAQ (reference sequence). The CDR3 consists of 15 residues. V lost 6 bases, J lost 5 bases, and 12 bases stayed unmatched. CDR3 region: CASSEALLADDEQYF. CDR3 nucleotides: TGTGCCAGCAGTGAAGCGTTACTAGCGGACGACGAGCAGTACTTC.

In DNA form, the CDR3 reads TGTGCCAGCTCACCCGACGGCGGTAGGATCATTTACACAGATACGCAGTATTTT. It specifies CASSPDGGRIIYTDTQYF. This chain links TRBV18 with TRBJ2-3; D call uncertain. The CDR3 length is 18 residues. Germline CDR1 KGHSH, CDR2 LQKENI. V was cut by 3 bases and J by 2 bases, with 21 bases left in between. Full variable domain (rest looked up from reference TRBV18 and TRBJ2-3): NAGVMQNPRHLVRRRGQEARLRCSPMKGHSHVYWYRQLPEEGLKFMVYLQKENIIDESGMPKERFSAEFPKEGPSILRIQQVVRGDSAAYFCASSPDGGRIIYTDTQYFGPGTRLTVL.

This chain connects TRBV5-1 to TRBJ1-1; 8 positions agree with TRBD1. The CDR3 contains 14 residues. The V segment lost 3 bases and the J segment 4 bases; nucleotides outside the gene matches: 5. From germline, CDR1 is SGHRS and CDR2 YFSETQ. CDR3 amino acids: CASSSYRGITEAFF. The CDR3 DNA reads TGCGCCAGCAGCTCATACAGGGGGATCACTGAAGCTTTCTTT.

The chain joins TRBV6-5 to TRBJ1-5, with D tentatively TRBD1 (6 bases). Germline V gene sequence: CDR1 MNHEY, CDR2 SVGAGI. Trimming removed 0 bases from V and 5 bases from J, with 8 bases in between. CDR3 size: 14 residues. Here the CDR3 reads CASSYSKGDQPQHF. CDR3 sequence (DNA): TGTGCCAGCAGTTACTCTAAGGGGGATCAGCCCCAGCATTTT.

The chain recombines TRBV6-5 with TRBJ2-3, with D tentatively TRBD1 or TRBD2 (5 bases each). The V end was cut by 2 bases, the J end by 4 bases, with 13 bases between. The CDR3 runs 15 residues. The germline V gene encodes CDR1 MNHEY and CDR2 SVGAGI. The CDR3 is CASSYPGRGADTQYF. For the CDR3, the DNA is TGTGCCAGCAGTTACCCGGGAAGGGGCGCAGATACGCAGTATTTT.

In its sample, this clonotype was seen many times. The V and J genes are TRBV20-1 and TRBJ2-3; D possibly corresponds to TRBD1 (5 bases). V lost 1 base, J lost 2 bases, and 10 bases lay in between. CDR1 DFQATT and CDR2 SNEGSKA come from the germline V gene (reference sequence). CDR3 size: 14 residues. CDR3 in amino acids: CSARGRVPTDTQYF. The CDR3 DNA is TGCAGTGCTAGAGGCAGGGTTCCCACAGATACGCAGTATTTT.

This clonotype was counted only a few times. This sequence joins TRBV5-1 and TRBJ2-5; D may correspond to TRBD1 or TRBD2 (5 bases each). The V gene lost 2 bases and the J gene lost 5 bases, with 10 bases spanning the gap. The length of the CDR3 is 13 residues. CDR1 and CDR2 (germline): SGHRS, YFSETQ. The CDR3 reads CASSFPGRETQYF. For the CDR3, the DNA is TGCGCCAGCAGCTTCCCGGGACGGGAGACCCAGTACTTC.

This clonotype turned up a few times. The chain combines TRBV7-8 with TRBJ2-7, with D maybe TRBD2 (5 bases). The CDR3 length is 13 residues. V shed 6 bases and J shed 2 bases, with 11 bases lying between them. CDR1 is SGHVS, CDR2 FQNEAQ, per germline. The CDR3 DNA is TGTGCCAGCAGGGTAGCGTCCACCTACGAGCAGTACTTC. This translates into CASRVASTYEQYF.

In DNA form, the CDR3 reads TGTGCCAGCAGCGGAGGCATTAGCGGTCCTCTCCACAATGAGCAGTTCTTC. It encodes CASSGGISGPLHNEQFF. This chain links TRBV6-1 with TRBJ2-1, with a weak D call TRBD2 (6 bases). This CDR3 region has 17 residues. Germline V gives CDR1 MNHNS, CDR2 SASEGT. Trimming took 6 bases from V and 5 from J, leaving 23 bases between them.

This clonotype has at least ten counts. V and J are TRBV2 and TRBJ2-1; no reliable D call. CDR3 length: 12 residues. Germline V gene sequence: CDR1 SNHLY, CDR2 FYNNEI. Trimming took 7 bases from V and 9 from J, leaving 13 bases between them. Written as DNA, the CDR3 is TGTGCCAGCACATACCCGTCTGTTGAGCAGTTCTTC. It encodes CASTYPSVEQFF.

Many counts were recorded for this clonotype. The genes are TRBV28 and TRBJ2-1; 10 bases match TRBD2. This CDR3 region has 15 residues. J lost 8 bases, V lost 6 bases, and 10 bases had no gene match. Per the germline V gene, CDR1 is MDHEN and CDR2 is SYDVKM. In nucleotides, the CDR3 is TGTGCCAGCAGCCAAGCGGGAGGGGGGATGTATGAGCAGTTCTTC. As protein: CASSQAGGGMYEQFF.

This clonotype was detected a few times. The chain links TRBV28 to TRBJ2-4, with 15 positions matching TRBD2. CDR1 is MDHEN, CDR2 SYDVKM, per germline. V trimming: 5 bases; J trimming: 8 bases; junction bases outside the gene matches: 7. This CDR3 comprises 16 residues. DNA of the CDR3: TGTGCCAGCAGTCTGGGGACTAGCGGGAGGTTAGACATTCAGTACTTC. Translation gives CASSLGTSGRLDIQYF.

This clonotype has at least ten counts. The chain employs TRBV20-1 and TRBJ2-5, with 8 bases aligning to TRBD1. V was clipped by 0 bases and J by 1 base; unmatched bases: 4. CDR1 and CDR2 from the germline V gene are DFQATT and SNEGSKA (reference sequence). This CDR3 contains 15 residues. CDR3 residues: CSAREDRGPQETQYF. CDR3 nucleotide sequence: TGCAGTGCTAGAGAAGACAGGGGACCCCAAGAGACCCAGTACTTC.

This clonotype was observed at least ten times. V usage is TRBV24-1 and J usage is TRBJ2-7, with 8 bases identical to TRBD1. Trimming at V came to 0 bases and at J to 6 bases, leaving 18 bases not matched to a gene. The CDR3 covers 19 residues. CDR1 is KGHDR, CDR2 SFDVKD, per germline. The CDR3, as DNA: TGTGCCACCAGTGATTTGCCCCATCGAACGGACAGGGAAAGTCGCGAGCAGTACTTC. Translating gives CATSDLPHRTDRESREQYF.

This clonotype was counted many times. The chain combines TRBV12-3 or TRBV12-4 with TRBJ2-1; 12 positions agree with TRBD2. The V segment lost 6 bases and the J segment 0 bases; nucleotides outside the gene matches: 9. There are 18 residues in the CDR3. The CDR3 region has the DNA TGTGCCAGCAGATCCGGACTAGCGGGACGGAGCTCCTACAATGAGCAGTTCTTC. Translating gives CASRSGLAGRSSYNEQFF.

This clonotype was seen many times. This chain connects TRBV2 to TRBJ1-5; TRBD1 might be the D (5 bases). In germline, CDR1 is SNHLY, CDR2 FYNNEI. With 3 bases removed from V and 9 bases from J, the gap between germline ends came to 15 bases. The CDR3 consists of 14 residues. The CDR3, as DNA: TGTGCCAGCAGTGAGGGGCATGGGTTGTGGCCCCAGCATTTT. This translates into CASSEGHGLWPQHF.

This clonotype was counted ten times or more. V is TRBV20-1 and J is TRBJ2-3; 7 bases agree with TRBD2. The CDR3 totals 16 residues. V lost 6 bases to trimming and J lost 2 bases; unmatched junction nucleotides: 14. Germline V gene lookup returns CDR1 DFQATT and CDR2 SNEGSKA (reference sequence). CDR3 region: CSAQHGGGWVTDTQYF. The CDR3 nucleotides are TGCAGTGCCCAACACGGCGGGGGTTGGGTCACAGATACGCAGTATTTT.

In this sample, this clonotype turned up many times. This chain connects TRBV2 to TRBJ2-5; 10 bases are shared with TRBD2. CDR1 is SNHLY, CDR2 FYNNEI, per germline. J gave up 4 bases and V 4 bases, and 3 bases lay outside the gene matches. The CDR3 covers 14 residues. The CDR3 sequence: CASSAAGGLETQYF. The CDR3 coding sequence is TGTGCCAGCAGTGCAGCGGGAGGGCTAGAGACCCAGTACTTC.

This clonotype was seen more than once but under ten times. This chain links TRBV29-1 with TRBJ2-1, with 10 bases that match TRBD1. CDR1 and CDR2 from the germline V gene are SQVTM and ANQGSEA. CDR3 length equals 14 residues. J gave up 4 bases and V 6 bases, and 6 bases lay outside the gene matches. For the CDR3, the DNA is TGCAGCGTGGATCCGGGACAGGGGTACAATGAGCAGTTCTTC. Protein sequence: CSVDPGQGYNEQFF.

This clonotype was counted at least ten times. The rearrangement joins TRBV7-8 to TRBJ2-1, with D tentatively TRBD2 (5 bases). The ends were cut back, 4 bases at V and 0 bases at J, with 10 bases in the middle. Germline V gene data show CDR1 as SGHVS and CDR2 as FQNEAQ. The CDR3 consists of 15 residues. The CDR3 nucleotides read TGTGCCAGCAGCTCTTCGACTAACTCCTACAATGAGCAGTTCTTC. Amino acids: CASSSSTNSYNEQFF. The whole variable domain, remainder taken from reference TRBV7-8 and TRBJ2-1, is GAGVSQSPRYKVAKRGQDVALRCDPISGHVSLFWYQQALGQGPEFLTYFQNEAQLDKSGLPSDRFFAERPEGSVSTLKIQRTQQEDSAVYLCASSSSTNSYNEQFFGPGTRLTVL.

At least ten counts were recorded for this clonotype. CDR3 region: CAWTRGRLQETQYF. For the CDR3, the DNA is TGTGCCTGGACGCGGGGAAGACTTCAAGAGACCCAGTACTTC. V usage is TRBV30 and J usage is TRBJ2-5, with TRBD2 as a possible D gene (6 bases). Germline V gene lookup returns CDR1 GTSNPN and CDR2 SVGIG (reference sequence). Deletions cut 4 bases from V and 2 bases from J, with 14 bases between. The CDR3 runs to 14 residues.

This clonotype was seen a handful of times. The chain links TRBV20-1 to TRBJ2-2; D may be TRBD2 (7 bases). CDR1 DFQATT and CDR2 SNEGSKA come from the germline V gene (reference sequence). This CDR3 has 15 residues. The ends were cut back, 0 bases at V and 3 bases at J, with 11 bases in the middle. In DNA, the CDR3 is TGCAGTGCTAGAGATGGGGGGGCCGACACCGGGGAGCTGTTTTTT. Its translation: CSARDGGADTGELFF.

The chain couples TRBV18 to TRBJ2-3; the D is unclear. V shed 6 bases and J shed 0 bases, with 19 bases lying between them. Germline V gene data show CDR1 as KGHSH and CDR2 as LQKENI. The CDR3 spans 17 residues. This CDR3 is CASSLIQTSGSTDTQYF. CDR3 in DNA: TGTGCCAGCTCCCTTATTCAAACGAGTGGAAGCACAGATACGCAGTATTTT.

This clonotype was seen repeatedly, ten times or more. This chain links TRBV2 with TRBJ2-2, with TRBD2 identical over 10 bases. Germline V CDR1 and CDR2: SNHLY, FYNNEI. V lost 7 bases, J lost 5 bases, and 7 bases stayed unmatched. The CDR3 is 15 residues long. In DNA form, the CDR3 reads TGTGCCAGCACGCTAGCGGGAGTTTGGACCGGGGAGCTGTTTTTT. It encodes CASTLAGVWTGELFF. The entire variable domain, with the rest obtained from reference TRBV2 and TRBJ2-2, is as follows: EPEVTQTPSHQVTQMGQEVILRCVPISNHLYFYWYRQILGQKVEFLVSFYNNEISEKSEIFDDQFSVERPDGSNFTLKIRSTKLEDSAMYFCASTLAGVWTGELFFGEGSRLTVL.

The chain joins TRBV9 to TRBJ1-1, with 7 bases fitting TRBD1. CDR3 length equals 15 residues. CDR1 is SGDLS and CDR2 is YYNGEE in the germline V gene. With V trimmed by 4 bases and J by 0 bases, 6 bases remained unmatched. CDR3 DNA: TGTGCCAGCAGCCCGCAGACAGGGATGAACACTGAAGCTTTCTTT. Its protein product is CASSPQTGMNTEAFF.

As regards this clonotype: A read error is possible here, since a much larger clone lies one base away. CDR3: CSADSGRAEGEQYF. CDR3 in DNA: TGCAGTGCCGATAGCGGGAGGGCCGAGGGCGAGCAGTACTTC. The chain links TRBV20-1 to TRBJ2-7, with 11 bases aligning to TRBD2. The CDR3 totals 14 residues. Germline assignment: CDR1 DFQATT and CDR2 SNEGSKA (reference sequence). V trimming: 6 bases; J trimming: 6 bases; junction bases outside the gene matches: 10.

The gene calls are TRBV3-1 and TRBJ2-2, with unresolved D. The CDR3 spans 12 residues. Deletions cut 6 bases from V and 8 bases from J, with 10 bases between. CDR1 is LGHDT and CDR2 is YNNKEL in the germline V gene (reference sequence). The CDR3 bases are TGTGCCAGCAGATTCGGACCGGGGGAGCTGTTTTTT. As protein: CASRFGPGELFF.

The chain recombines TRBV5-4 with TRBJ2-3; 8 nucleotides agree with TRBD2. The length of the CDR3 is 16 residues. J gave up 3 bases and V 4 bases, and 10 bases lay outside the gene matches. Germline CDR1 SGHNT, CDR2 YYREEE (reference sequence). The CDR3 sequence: CASSPKQGGRTDTQYF. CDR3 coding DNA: TGTGCCAGCAGCCCTAAACAGGGCGGGAGGACAGATACGCAGTATTTT.